This TCR beta chain appears in the sequencing data of a study of vaccination effects on CD4 cells after COVID-19. The CDR3 consists of 15 residues. In germline, CDR1 is SGHAT, CDR2 FQNNGV. V trimming: 0 bases; J trimming: 4 bases; junction bases outside the gene matches: 2. This table comes from immunoSEQ multiplex PCR, and its TCRdb copy is limited to in-frame clones, with some not included. The repertoire holds approximately 13,000 clones, with around 72% as singletons. Worth noting for this clone: The target antigen is unknown.

Findings of the study overall: Marked clonal contraction of infection- and vaccine-induced clones was seen late after vaccination.

Before sequencing took place, the ViraFEST assay used viral peptide pools to expand antigen-specific CD4+ T cells. At the end of 9 to 11 days of culture, CD4+ T cells were isolated. Two-dose BNT162b2 or mRNA-1273 vaccination was given to participants. Sequencing used CD4+ T cells from PBMCs cultured with SARS-CoV-2 spike peptides, obtained after COVID-19 vaccination. The origin of this receptor is a human donor who received a COVID-19 vaccine. The chain combines TRBV11-2 with TRBJ2-2; the match to TRBD2 covers 7 bases. CDR3 amino acids: CASSLDGRRTGELFF. The CDR3 nucleotides are TGTGCCAGCAGCTTAGACGGGAGGCGCACCGGGGAGCTGTTTTTT.